A single sample gave rise to the 30 T cell receptor beta chains below, sequenced in a study of blood T cell repertoires in COVID-19 (dated by TCRdb to 2019 to 2021). Library prep was done by the immunoSEQ multiplex PCR assay. Imported from immuneACCESS, the table was reduced by TCRdb to in-frame sequences with V and J called. These copies leave out some clones; in studies compared against another copy, an unresolved V gene accounts for under half, and the cause of the remainder is not known. This sample has under 300,000 clones in its table, and 75% to 90% of those were observed once. The ten most abundant clones make up roughly 2.5% of the sample. The sequencing input was PBMCs or T cells enriched from blood (not recorded which). The receptors derive from a woman aged 18-29 years who had recovered from COVID-19.

This chain connects TRBV18 to TRBJ1-2; TRBD1 matches 8 bases. The CDR3 loop spans 14 amino acids. The germline CDR1 and CDR2 sequences are KGHSH and LQKENI. V dropped 3 bases and J dropped 4; count of bases not matched to a gene: 4. The CDR3 sequence is CASSPEDRVYGYTF. The CDR3 DNA follows: TGTGCCAGCTCACCCGAGGACAGGGTCTATGGCTACACCTTC.

V gene TRBV5-1 combines with J gene TRBJ2-3, with TRBD1 matching 8 bases. CDR1 and CDR2 from the germline V gene are SGHRS and YFSETQ. This CDR3 is 16 amino acids long. V gave up 0 bases and J gave up 4 bases; unmatched junction bases: 7. The CDR3: CASSLEVDRGSDTQYF. The CDR3 nucleotides read TGCGCCAGCAGCTTGGAAGTAGACAGGGGATCAGATACGCAGTATTTT.

The genes are TRBV19 and TRBJ2-7, with D possibly matching TRBD2 (5 bases). Germline V CDR1 and CDR2: LNHDA, SQIVND (reference sequence). V lost 5 bases to trimming and J lost 2 bases, with 7 bases between them. The CDR3 covers 12 residues. The CDR3 nucleotides read TGTGCCAGTAGTCCGGGGACCTACGAGCAGTACTTC. Amino acids: CASSPGTYEQYF.

The rearrangement uses TRBV5-1 and TRBJ2-1; TRBD2 matches 7 bases. CDR1 is SGHRS and CDR2 is YFSETQ in the germline V gene. The V and J ends lost 0 bases and 7 bases, in that order; junction bases with no gene match: 13. The length of the CDR3 is 17 residues. CDR3: CASSLGTSGLGFNEQFF. CDR3 bases: TGCGCCAGCAGCTTGGGGACCTCCGGACTAGGATTTAATGAGCAGTTCTTC.

This chain uses TRBV19 with TRBJ2-7, with TRBD1 matching 11 bases. V lost 6 bases to trimming and J lost 0 bases; unmatched junction nucleotides: 4. CDR3 length: 15 residues. The V gene's germline CDR1 is LNHDA and CDR2 SQIVND (reference sequence). The CDR3 DNA sequence: TGTGCCAGTAGGTGGGGACAGGGGGGCTCCTACGAGCAGTACTTC. Residues: CASRWGQGGSYEQYF.

The chain couples TRBV28 to TRBJ1-1; 11 bases line up with TRBD1. The CDR3 loop spans 15 amino acids. The trim removed 6 bases at V and 4 bases at J, leaving 7 bases unmatched. CDR1 MDHEN and CDR2 SYDVKM come from the germline V gene. The CDR3 loop is CASSFAGTGGTEAFF. CDR3 nucleotides: TGTGCCAGCAGCTTCGCCGGGACAGGGGGCACTGAAGCTTTCTTT.

This sequence joins TRBV3-1 (or the pseudogene TRBV3-2) and TRBJ1-4; no definite D call. Trimming shortened V by 4 bases and J by 0 bases, and 12 bases separated the two germline ends. Germline CDR1 and CDR2: LGHDT and YNNKEL (reference sequence). The CDR3 extends over 16 amino acids. CDR3 protein: CASSPRGSATNEKLFF. The CDR3 DNA sequence: TGTGCCAGCAGCCCCCGAGGCAGTGCAACTAATGAAAAACTGTTTTTT.

V usage is TRBV15 and J usage is TRBJ2-7, with 7 bases aligning to TRBD2. CDR3 length: 16 residues. V lost 1 base, J lost 3 bases, and 9 bases stayed unmatched. Looked up from germline, CDR1 is LNHNV and CDR2 is YYDKDF (reference sequence). CDR3 in DNA: TGTGCCACCAGCAGAGCTCCCGGGGAGGGGCTCTACGAGCAGTACTTC. This codes for CATSRAPGEGLYEQYF.

This sequence joins TRBV27 and TRBJ2-7; D possibly corresponds to TRBD1 (5 bases). Germline CDR1 MNHEY, CDR2 SMNVEV (reference sequence). The CDR3 length is 15 residues. Trimming took 2 bases from V and 3 from J, leaving 14 bases between them. The CDR3 DNA follows: TGTGCCAGCAGTTTAGGTTCAGGGTATCTCTACGAGCAGTACTTC. It translates to CASSLGSGYLYEQYF.

This clone was detected only a few times. The J gene is TRBJ1-1, the V gene TRBV10-3, with D maybe TRBD1 (6 bases). Germline-derived CDR1 and CDR2 are ENHRY and SYGVKD. The CDR3 length is 13 residues. V was trimmed by 7 bases and J by 5 bases, leaving 14 bases between them. The CDR3 sequence is CAIMGEGGTEAFF. CDR3 nucleotides: TGTGCCATCATGGGGGAAGGGGGAACTGAAGCTTTCTTT.

The chain employs TRBV27 and TRBJ1-4; the D gene is possibly TRBD1 (5 bases). Between the trimmed V and J ends, which lost 5 bases and 6 bases, there was a span of 13 bases. CDR1 is MNHEY and CDR2 is SMNVEV in the germline V gene (reference sequence). The CDR3 is 14 amino acids. The CDR3 region has the DNA TGTGCCAGCAGTGTAGGGGTTTTGGATGAAAAACTGTTTTTT. Encoded protein: CASSVGVLDEKLFF.

This clone was observed a few times. The chain recombines TRBV24-1 with TRBJ1-2; D remains ambiguous. The CDR3 covers 15 residues. Trimming stripped 5 bases from V and 0 bases from J, with 12 bases between. CDR1 KGHDR and CDR2 SFDVKD come from the germline V gene. CDR3 sequence (DNA): TGTGCCACCAGTGCGGTAGATTTAGCTAACTATGGCTACACCTTC. It encodes CATSAVDLANYGYTF.

This chain connects TRBV12-3 or TRBV12-4 to TRBJ2-2; D ambiguous. There are 13 residues in the CDR3. Trimming left V 3 bases short and J 4 bases short, with 6 bases between. CDR3 loop: CASSFVATGELFF. CDR3 coding DNA: TGTGCCAGCAGTTTTGTAGCCACCGGGGAGCTGTTTTTT.

This chain uses TRBV2 with TRBJ1-1; D might be TRBD1 (6 bases). Germline CDR1 SNHLY, CDR2 FYNNEI. V was pared by 3 bases and J by 4 bases, with 12 bases between. This CDR3 comprises 14 residues. Written as DNA, the CDR3 is TGTGCCAGCAGTGAGCACAGGGACGCCACTGAAGCTTTCTTT. Protein product: CASSEHRDATEAFF. Looking up the rest from reference TRBV2 and TRBJ1-1 gives the full variable domain: EPEVTQTPSHQVTQMGQEVILRCVPISNHLYFYWYRQILGQKVEFLVSFYNNEISEKSEIFDDQFSVERPDGSNFTLKIRSTKLEDSAMYFCASSEHRDATEAFFGQGTRLTVV.

The J gene is TRBJ2-7, the V gene TRBV6-5, with 10 bases fitting TRBD1. Unmatched junction bases numbered 7, after V lost 11 bases and J lost 3 bases. CDR3 length: 13 residues. Germline V gives CDR1 MNHEY, CDR2 SVGAGI. CDR3 nucleotide sequence: TGTGCCCTGGGGAGGACAGGGGGCTACGAGCAGTACTTC. It codes for CALGRTGGYEQYF.

This clone was counted a single time. The chain couples TRBV18 to TRBJ2-3, with D possibly matching TRBD1 (6 bases). The germline V gene has CDR1 KGHSH and CDR2 LQKENI. With 4 bases removed from V and 2 bases from J, the gap between germline ends came to 13 bases. The CDR3 has 15 amino acids. CDR3 protein: CASSRPTGITDTQYF. In DNA form, the CDR3 reads TGTGCCAGCTCACGCCCCACAGGGATCACAGATACGCAGTATTTT.

J is TRBJ2-1 and V is TRBV15, with 9 bases matching TRBD2. The junction had 2 bases not matched to a gene; V was cut back by 1 base and J by 4 bases. From germline, CDR1 is LNHNV and CDR2 YYDKDF (reference sequence). The CDR3 has 15 residues. CDR3 nucleotides: TGTGCCACCAGCAGAGCCAGCGGGGGGTACAATGAGCAGTTCTTC. Amino acid sequence: CATSRASGGYNEQFF.

This clone was detected only once. The chain combines TRBV10-2 with TRBJ2-1; TRBD2 agrees at 10 bases. The ends lost 7 bases at V and 5 bases at J; junction bases unmatched: 11. Germline V CDR1 and CDR2: WSHSY, SAAADI. The CDR3 loop spans 16 amino acids. The CDR3 sequence is CASTKLLAGTDNEQFF. In DNA form, the CDR3 reads TGCGCCAGCACCAAACTACTAGCGGGGACCGACAATGAGCAGTTCTTC.

V gene TRBV9 combines with J gene TRBJ1-6, with 9 bases identical to TRBD1. Trimming at V came to 4 bases and at J to 9 bases, leaving 5 bases not matched to a gene. Germline CDR1 is SGDLS and CDR2 is YYNGEE. The CDR3 consists of 14 residues. CDR3 nucleotide sequence: TGTGCCAGCAGCTACGGACAGGGGAGTTCACCCCTCCACTTT. Its translation: CASSYGQGSSPLHF.

This clone was detected only once. V usage is TRBV18 and J usage is TRBJ1-1; D is unresolved. Germline V CDR1 and CDR2: KGHSH, LQKENI. The CDR3 is 15 amino acids. Trimming pared 0 bases from V and 0 bases from J, leaving 8 bases between. Here the CDR3 reads CASSPPNGVNTEAFF. The CDR3 region has the DNA TGTGCCAGCTCACCACCGAACGGAGTGAACACTGAAGCTTTCTTT.

The V gene is TRBV3-1 (or the pseudogene TRBV3-2), the J gene TRBJ1-2; D remains ambiguous. The ends were cut back, 4 bases at V and 2 bases at J, with 14 bases in the middle. The germline V gene has CDR1 LGHDT and CDR2 YNNKEL (reference sequence). This CDR3 region has 15 residues. The CDR3: CASSPTLGGNYGYTF. The CDR3 bases are TGTGCCAGCAGCCCAACCCTGGGAGGGAACTATGGCTACACCTTC.

The chain recombines TRBV3-1 (or the pseudogene TRBV3-2) with TRBJ1-1; D not resolved. Germline CDR1 is LGHDT and CDR2 is YNNKEL (reference sequence). This CDR3 contains 15 residues. The V end lost 3 bases, the J end lost 6 bases, and 17 bases lay between the germline ends. The CDR3 nucleotides are TGTGCCAGCAGCCATATGTCGGGGAGGCTCGCTGAAGCTTTCTTT. It specifies CASSHMSGRLAEAFF.

Comments on this clone: Other DNA sequences from this sample encode an identical CDR3 as well. This chain links TRBV6-5 with TRBJ1-1, with D perhaps TRBD1 (6 bases). The ends were cut back, 5 bases at V and 1 base at J, with 8 bases in the middle. Germline loops: CDR1 MNHEY, CDR2 SVGAGI. CDR3 size: 13 residues. The CDR3 bases are TGTGCCAGCAGTAAGGGACAGAACACTGAAGCTTTCTTT. It codes for CASSKGQNTEAFF.

The rearrangement links TRBV5-1 to TRBJ1-2; no clear D. Trimming shortened V by 0 bases and J by 3 bases, and 12 bases separated the two germline ends. This CDR3 is built from 15 residues. Germline V lookup: CDR1 SGHRS, CDR2 YFSETQ. The CDR3 DNA sequence: TGCGCCAGCAGCTTGGTTTCAGGCTCATACTATGGCTACACCTTC. Translated: CASSLVSGSYYGYTF.

This clone was recorded only once. The chain is built from TRBV19 and TRBJ1-5; D unresolved. V was trimmed by 0 bases and J by 3 bases, leaving 9 bases between them. Germline CDR1 is LNHDA and CDR2 is SQIVND (reference sequence). This CDR3 spans 15 amino acids. Here the CDR3 reads CASSIDGGDNQPQHF. CDR3 DNA: TGTGCCAGTAGTATAGATGGCGGGGACAATCAGCCCCAGCATTTT.

The V call is TRBV7-9, the J call TRBJ1-4; no reliable D call. CDR1 SEHNR and CDR2 FQNEAQ come from the germline V gene (reference sequence). V was cut by 5 bases and J by 5 bases, with 12 bases left in between. The CDR3 is 14 amino acids. The CDR3 sequence: CASSRRELNEKLFF. CDR3 DNA sequence: TGTGCCAGCAGCCGTCGTGAGTTAAATGAAAAACTGTTTTTT.

The chain uses TRBV27 and TRBJ2-1; 8 bases agree with TRBD2. V trimming: 3 bases; J trimming: 0 bases; junction bases outside the gene matches: 4. The CDR3 has 16 amino acids. Germline values: CDR1 MNHEY, CDR2 SMNVEV (reference sequence). The CDR3 is CASSFVAGSSYNEQFF. As DNA, the CDR3 is TGTGCCAGCAGTTTCGTAGCGGGGAGCTCCTACAATGAGCAGTTCTTC.

The chain employs TRBV5-1 and TRBJ2-7; tentatively, D is TRBD2 (6 bases). CDR3 size: 12 residues. V was trimmed by 4 bases and J by 6 bases, leaving 11 bases between them. Germline CDR1 reads SGHRS; CDR2 reads YFSETQ. The CDR3: CASSLRRGEQYF. In DNA form, the CDR3 reads TGCGCCAGCAGCCTGAGGAGGGGCGAGCAGTACTTC.

V usage is TRBV5-1 and J usage is TRBJ2-3; TRBD2 aligns across 7 bases. The J segment lost 0 bases and the V segment lost 2 bases, leaving 9 bases of the junction unmatched. Germline assignment: CDR1 SGHRS and CDR2 YFSETQ. This CDR3 has 17 amino acids. The CDR3 region has the DNA TGCGCCAGCAGCTTACCCTGGAGCGGGGCGAGCACAGATACGCAGTATTTT. As protein: CASSLPWSGASTDTQYF.

V and J are TRBV7-6 and TRBJ1-4, with TRBD1 identical over 8 bases. The CDR3 is 16 amino acids. Unmatched junction bases numbered 7, after V lost 5 bases and J lost 2 bases. Germline CDR1 SGHVS, CDR2 FNYEAQ. The CDR3 nucleotides are TGTGCCAGCAGCCTAATCCAGGGGGCCACTAATGAAAAACTGTTTTTT. Translation gives CASSLIQGATNEKLFF.